The 28 T cell receptor beta chains below come from one sample, sequenced in a study of T-cell memory formation after mild COVID-19. Each CDR3 protein gets one entry after TCRdb re-called the 5' RACE reads with MiXCR. In the table there are 400,000 to 500,000 distinct CDR3 sequences, about 20% of which are singletons. The specimen was PBMCs or a T cell subset sorted from them (not recorded which). These receptors all come from an adult woman who had mild COVID-19 (a few samples of this study predate the infection). Cell type and time point are not known.

The rearrangement links TRBV4-2 to TRBJ2-2; unclear D gene. V gave up 8 bases and J gave up 2 bases, with 12 bases separating them. CDR1 and CDR2 (germline): LGHNA, YNFKEQ. The CDR3 sequence is 14 residues long. CDR3 region: CASGSGVNTGELFF. The CDR3 DNA follows: TGTGCCAGCGGGTCTGGCGTTAACACCGGGGAGCTGTTTTTT.

This sequence joins TRBV9 and TRBJ2-1, with no clear D. The germline V gene has CDR1 SGDLS and CDR2 YYNGEE. The CDR3 contains 15 residues. V was pared by 0 bases and J by 2 bases, with 9 bases between. This chain's CDR3 is CASSVGPDPYNEQFF. DNA of the CDR3: TGTGCCAGCAGCGTAGGTCCAGACCCCTACAATGAGCAGTTCTTC.

This clonotype appeared a few times. The J gene is TRBJ1-1, the V gene TRBV25-1, with a possible D match to TRBD1 (6 bases). CDR1 is MGHDK, CDR2 SYGVNS, per germline. V was clipped by 3 bases and J by 5 bases, with 13 bases between them. This CDR3 region has 14 residues. The CDR3 DNA reads as TGTGCCAGCAGTGAGGCCCCAGGGGATACTGAAGCTTTCTTT. This encodes CASSEAPGDTEAFF.

The chain combines TRBV5-1 with TRBJ2-7, with TRBD2 as a possible D gene (6 bases). The CDR3 loop spans 14 amino acids. The V gene's germline CDR1 is SGHRS and CDR2 YFSETQ. V was pared by 2 bases and J by 1 base, with 10 bases between. The CDR3 region has the DNA TGCGCCAGCAGCTTAAGGCTAGCGTCCTACGAGCAGTACTTC. Translating gives CASSLRLASYEQYF.

This clonotype appeared a few times. The CDR3 DNA follows: TGTGCCAGCAGTTTTACCCGGGGGCGAAATCAGCCCCAGCATTTT. It translates to CASSFTRGRNQPQHF. The chain carries TRBV12-3 or TRBV12-4 and TRBJ1-5, with D possibly being TRBD1 (6 bases). The CDR3 is 15 residues long. V lost 3 bases and J 4 bases, leaving 13 bases between the germline ends.

The chain combines TRBV5-1 with TRBJ2-5; D might be TRBD1 (6 bases). Germline CDR1 is SGHRS and CDR2 is YFSETQ. The CDR3 contains 14 residues. With 4 bases removed from V and 2 bases from J, the gap between germline ends came to 12 bases. CDR3 in DNA: TGCGCCAGCAGCCGGGGACAAGATCAAGAGACCCAGTACTTC. Amino acid sequence: CASSRGQDQETQYF.

This clonotype was picked up a small number of times. The genes are TRBV5-1 and TRBJ2-4; D may match TRBD1 or TRBD2 (6 bases each). The germline gives CDR1 SGHRS, CDR2 YFSETQ. V lost 4 bases to trimming and J lost 1 base, with 21 bases between them. CDR3 length: 18 residues. The CDR3 here is CASSDRGRHIEAKNIQYF. DNA for the CDR3: TGCGCCAGCAGCGACCGGGGGCGGCACATCGAGGCCAAAAACATTCAGTACTTC.

The V and J genes are TRBV2 and TRBJ1-1; D is unresolved. V lost 7 bases and J lost 5, with 14 bases in between. CDR3 length: 13 amino acids. The V gene's germline CDR1 is SNHLY and CDR2 FYNNEI. Here the CDR3 DNA reads TGTGCCAGCATCCCGGGAGGGCAGACTGAAGCTTTCTTT. It is translated as CASIPGGQTEAFF.

There are a few counts of this clonotype. The V and J genes are TRBV7-2 and TRBJ2-2; the D is unclear. The germline CDR1 and CDR2 sequences are SGHTA and FQGNSA. The CDR3 consists of 14 residues. Trimming took 0 bases from V and 5 from J, leaving 7 bases between them. The CDR3 reads CASSLALRTGELFF. In nucleotides, the CDR3 is TGTGCCAGCAGCTTAGCCCTCAGGACCGGGGAGCTGTTTTTT.

The chain carries TRBV5-1 and TRBJ2-5; a possible D gene is TRBD2 (7 bases). The CDR3 is 16 residues long. Looked up from germline, CDR1 is SGHRS and CDR2 is YFSETQ. The V end lost 4 bases, the J end lost 1 base, and 17 bases lay between the germline ends. The CDR3, as DNA: TGCGCCAGCAGCCAGGGTGGCGGGGGCCTCCAAGAGACCCAGTACTTC. Translated, it gives CASSQGGGGLQETQYF.

V and J are TRBV18 and TRBJ1-1; weak D call: TRBD1 (5 bases). The V end was cut by 5 bases, the J end by 4 bases, with 20 bases between. Germline V CDR1 and CDR2: KGHSH, LQKENI. The CDR3 is 16 amino acids. The CDR3 coding sequence is TGTGCCAGCTCATCCTTGGTCAGGGAGGGGAGCACTGAAGCTTTCTTT. It codes for CASSSLVREGSTEAFF.

This clonotype showed up just a few times. J is TRBJ2-2 and V is TRBV7-2; TRBD2 matches 10 bases. The J segment lost 6 bases and the V segment lost 6 bases, leaving 1 base of the junction unmatched. The germline V gene has CDR1 SGHTA and CDR2 FQGNSA. CDR3 size: 13 residues. In nucleotides, the CDR3 is TGTGCCAGCAGAGCGGGAGGGCCCGGGGAGCTGTTTTTT. Its protein is CASRAGGPGELFF. Combining the CDR3 with reference TRBV7-2 and TRBJ2-2 gives the whole variable domain GAGVSQSPSNKVTEKGKDVELRCDPISGHTALYWYRQSLGQGLEFLIYFQGNSAPDKSGLPSDRFSAERTGGSVSTLTIQRTQQEDSAVYLCASRAGGPGELFFGEGSRLTVL.

The chain has TRBV20-1 and TRBJ1-3; 9 nucleotides match TRBD1. V trimming: 8 bases; J trimming: 3 bases; junction bases outside the gene matches: 17. The CDR3 extends over 17 amino acids. In germline, CDR1 is DFQATT, CDR2 SNEGSKA (reference sequence). In nucleotides, the CDR3 is TGCAGTCTATTGGGCTGGGACAGGGATATGGGTGGAAACACCATATATTTT. Translated: CSLLGWDRDMGGNTIYF.

The sample holds a few counts of this clonotype. The chain has TRBV28 and TRBJ1-5; 9 nucleotides align to TRBD1. The CDR3 totals 15 residues. V was pared by 4 bases and J by 6 bases, with 7 bases of the junction left unmatched. The germline gives CDR1 MDHEN, CDR2 SYDVKM. CDR3 loop: CASSSTGGSGQPQHF. The DNA of the CDR3 is TGTGCCAGCAGTTCCACAGGGGGCAGCGGTCAGCCCCAGCATTTT.

This clonotype was picked up a small number of times. This chain links TRBV11-2 with TRBJ2-7, with D hard to call. There are 17 residues in the CDR3. Trimming pared 1 base from V and 6 bases from J, leaving 22 bases between. Germline-derived CDR1 and CDR2 are SGHAT and FQNNGV. CDR3 loop: CASSLAAIPRSAAEQYF. CDR3 nucleotides: TGTGCCAGCAGCTTAGCGGCGATTCCTAGGTCTGCGGCCGAGCAGTACTTC. Full variable domain (remainder filled in from reference TRBV11-2 and TRBJ2-7): EAGVAQSPRYKIIEKRQSVAFWCNPISGHATLYWYQQILGQGPKLLIQFQNNGVVDDSQLPKDRFSAERLKGVDSTLKIQPAKLEDSAVYLCASSLAAIPRSAAEQYFGPGTRLTVT.

This clonotype was seen repeatedly, ten times or more. The gene calls are TRBV3-1 and TRBJ1-1; no definite D call. With 1 base removed from V and 1 base from J, the gap between germline ends came to 7 bases. This CDR3 is 14 amino acids long. Germline CDR1 and CDR2: LGHDT and YNNKEL (reference sequence). The CDR3 bases are TGTGCCAGCAGCCAAGTTCCAGGGAACACTGAAGCTTTCTTT. Amino acids: CASSQVPGNTEAFF.

The chain is built from TRBV24-1 and TRBJ2-1, with 10 positions matching TRBD2. The CDR3 runs 13 residues. Trimming removed 0 bases from V and 15 bases from J; junction bases left unmatched: 4. Germline values: CDR1 KGHDR, CDR2 SFDVKD. The CDR3 DNA reads as TGTGCCACCAGTGATTTGCTAGCGGGGGTTCGGTTCTTC. It specifies CATSDLLAGVRFF.

This clonotype was picked up a small number of times. This chain links TRBV5-1 with TRBJ1-1; D unresolved. Germline loops: CDR1 SGHRS, CDR2 YFSETQ. V was cut by 3 bases and J by 0 bases, with 12 bases left in between. This CDR3 contains 15 residues. CDR3 amino acids: CASSSGPNMNTEAFF. The DNA for the CDR3 is TGCGCCAGCAGCTCCGGACCGAATATGAACACTGAAGCTTTCTTT.

This chain uses TRBV5-1 with TRBJ1-1, with TRBD1 matching 8 bases. The J segment lost 4 bases and the V segment lost 3 bases, leaving 11 bases of the junction unmatched. The CDR3 consists of 16 residues. CDR1 and CDR2 from the germline V gene are SGHRS and YFSETQ. This CDR3 reads CASSSDRGGAGTEAFF. The CDR3 DNA follows: TGCGCCAGCAGCTCCGACAGGGGTGGGGCGGGCACTGAAGCTTTCTTT. The whole variable domain, filled in from reference TRBV5-1 and TRBJ1-1, reads KAGVTQTPRYLIKTRGQQVTLSCSPISGHRSVSWYQQTPGQGLQFLFEYFSETQRNKGNFPGRFSGRQFSNSRSEMNVSTLELGDSALYLCASSSDRGGAGTEAFFGQGTRLTVV.

V and J are TRBV4-3 and TRBJ2-3; 15 nucleotides match TRBD2. The CDR3 contains 16 residues. Germline CDR1 and CDR2: LGHNA and YSLEER. Unmatched junction bases numbered 6, after V lost 3 bases and J lost 8 bases. CDR3 amino acids: CASSQVPGLAGGTQYF. Here the CDR3 DNA reads TGCGCCAGCAGCCAGGTACCGGGACTAGCGGGAGGTACGCAGTATTTT.

This clonotype was seen more than once but under ten times. The rearrangement joins TRBV5-1 to TRBJ1-4; D gene uncertain. V lost 4 bases, J lost 0 bases, and 4 bases lay in between. The germline gives CDR1 SGHRS, CDR2 YFSETQ. The length of the CDR3 is 13 residues. CDR3 coding DNA: TGCGCCAGCAGCCGTGCAACTAATGAAAAACTGTTTTTT. This sequence encodes CASSRATNEKLFF.

V gene TRBV2 combines with J gene TRBJ2-3, with 7 bases identical to TRBD2. Germline CDR1 SNHLY, CDR2 FYNNEI. V lost 4 bases to trimming and J lost 4 bases; unmatched junction nucleotides: 2. This CDR3 has 13 amino acids. This CDR3 reads CASSGLAADTQYF. In nucleotides, the CDR3 is TGTGCCAGCAGTGGTCTAGCGGCAGATACGCAGTATTTT. Full variable domain (rest looked up from reference TRBV2 and TRBJ2-3): EPEVTQTPSHQVTQMGQEVILRCVPISNHLYFYWYRQILGQKVEFLVSFYNNEISEKSEIFDDQFSVERPDGSNFTLKIRSTKLEDSAMYFCASSGLAADTQYFGPGTRLTVL.

The chain employs TRBV7-9 and TRBJ2-7, with unresolved D. The length of the CDR3 is 16 residues. Germline lookup yields CDR1 SEHNR and CDR2 FQNEAQ (reference sequence). Trimming pared 1 base from V and 2 bases from J, leaving 15 bases between. The CDR3 sequence is CASSLEAWGYTYEQYF. The CDR3 DNA reads as TGTGCCAGCAGCTTAGAGGCCTGGGGATACACCTACGAGCAGTACTTC.

This clonotype was found a few times. V gene TRBV20-1 combines with J gene TRBJ2-5; 8 bases are a match to TRBD2. The CDR3 has 15 residues. The ends lost 3 bases at V and 0 bases at J; junction bases unmatched: 6. CDR1 DFQATT and CDR2 SNEGSKA come from the germline V gene (reference sequence). The CDR3 sequence: CSARIAGPYQETQYF. The CDR3 DNA reads TGCAGTGCTAGGATAGCGGGACCGTACCAAGAGACCCAGTACTTC.

This chain connects TRBV15 to TRBJ2-7; possibly TRBD1 for D (5 bases). With 0 bases removed from V and 6 bases from J, the gap between germline ends came to 15 bases. This CDR3 comprises 15 residues. Germline CDR1 is LNHNV and CDR2 is YYDKDF (reference sequence). For the CDR3, the DNA is TGTGCCACCAGCAGAGATGGAGCAGGGCAACGCGAGCAGTACTTC. Its translation: CATSRDGAGQREQYF.

This clonotype was seen only a few times. The gene calls are TRBV12-3 or TRBV12-4 and TRBJ2-7; D call uncertain. The V end lost 3 bases, the J end lost 0 bases, and 9 bases lay between the germline ends. CDR3 size: 14 residues. The CDR3 nucleotides read TGTGCCAGCAGTTTGTGGGCTACCTCCTACGAGCAGTACTTC. Its translation is CASSLWATSYEQYF.

There are many counts of this clonotype. The chain carries TRBV20-1 and TRBJ2-7; D remains unclear. Germline assignment: CDR1 DFQATT and CDR2 SNEGSKA (reference sequence). V shed 6 bases and J shed 0 bases, with 12 bases lying between them. The CDR3 length is 13 residues. The CDR3 DNA reads TGCAGTGCCCTCCAGCTGGTCTCCTACGAGCAGTACTTC. Protein sequence: CSALQLVSYEQYF.

The V gene is TRBV27, the J gene TRBJ2-7; D is possibly TRBD1 (5 bases). V gave up 6 bases and J gave up 6 bases, with 18 bases separating them. This CDR3 has 14 amino acids. Germline lookup yields CDR1 MNHEY and CDR2 SMNVEV (reference sequence). Here the CDR3 reads CASRRRLDSREQYF. DNA for the CDR3: TGTGCCAGCAGACGGAGACTCGACAGCCGCGAGCAGTACTTC.